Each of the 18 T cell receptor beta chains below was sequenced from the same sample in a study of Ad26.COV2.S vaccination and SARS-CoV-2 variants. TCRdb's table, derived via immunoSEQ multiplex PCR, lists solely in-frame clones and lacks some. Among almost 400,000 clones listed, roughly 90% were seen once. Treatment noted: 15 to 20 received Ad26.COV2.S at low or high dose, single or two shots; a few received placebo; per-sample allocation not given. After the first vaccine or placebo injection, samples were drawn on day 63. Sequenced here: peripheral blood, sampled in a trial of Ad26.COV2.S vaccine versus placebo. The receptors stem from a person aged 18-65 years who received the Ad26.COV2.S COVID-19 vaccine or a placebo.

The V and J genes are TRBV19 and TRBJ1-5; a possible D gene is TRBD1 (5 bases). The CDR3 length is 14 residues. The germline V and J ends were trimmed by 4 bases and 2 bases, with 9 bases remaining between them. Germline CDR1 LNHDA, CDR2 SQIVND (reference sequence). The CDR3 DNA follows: TGTGCCAGTAGTAACCAGGGTGGCAATCAGCCCCAGCATTTT. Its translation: CASSNQGGNQPQHF.

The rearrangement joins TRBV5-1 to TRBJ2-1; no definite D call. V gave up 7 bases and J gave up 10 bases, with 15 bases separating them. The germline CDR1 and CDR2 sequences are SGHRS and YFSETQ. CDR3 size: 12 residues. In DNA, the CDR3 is TGCGCCAGCTACACCGGAGAAGCCGAGCAGTTCTTC. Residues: CASYTGEAEQFF. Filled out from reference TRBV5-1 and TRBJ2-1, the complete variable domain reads KAGVTQTPRYLIKTRGQQVTLSCSPISGHRSVSWYQQTPGQGLQFLFEYFSETQRNKGNFPGRFSGRQFSNSRSEMNVSTLELGDSALYLCASYTGEAEQFFGPGTRLTVL.

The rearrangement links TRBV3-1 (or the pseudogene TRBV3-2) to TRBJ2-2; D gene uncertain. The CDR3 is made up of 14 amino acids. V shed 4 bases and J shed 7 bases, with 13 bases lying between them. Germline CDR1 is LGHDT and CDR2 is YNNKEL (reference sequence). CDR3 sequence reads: CASSPTNRNGELFF. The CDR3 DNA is TGTGCCAGCAGCCCCACGAACCGCAACGGGGAGCTGTTTTTT.

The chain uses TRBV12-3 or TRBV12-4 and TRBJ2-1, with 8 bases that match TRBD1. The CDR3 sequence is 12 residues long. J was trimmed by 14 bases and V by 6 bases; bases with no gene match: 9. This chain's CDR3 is CASRRNRGQEFF. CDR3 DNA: TGTGCCAGCAGGAGAAACAGGGGACAGGAGTTCTTC.

The DNA of the CDR3 is TGCGCCAGCAGCTTGGCTACGAGAAGCGACATTCAGTACTTC. The encoded protein is CASSLATRSDIQYF. The chain combines TRBV5-1 with TRBJ2-4; D unresolved. The CDR3 totals 14 residues. The germline V gene encodes CDR1 SGHRS and CDR2 YFSETQ. The V gene lost 0 bases and the J gene lost 8 bases, with 12 bases spanning the gap.

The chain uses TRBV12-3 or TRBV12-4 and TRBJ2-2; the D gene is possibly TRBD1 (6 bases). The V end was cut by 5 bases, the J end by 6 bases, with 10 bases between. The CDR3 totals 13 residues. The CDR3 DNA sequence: TGTGCCAGCAGTCTTGGGACACCCGGGGAGCTGTTTTTT. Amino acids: CASSLGTPGELFF.

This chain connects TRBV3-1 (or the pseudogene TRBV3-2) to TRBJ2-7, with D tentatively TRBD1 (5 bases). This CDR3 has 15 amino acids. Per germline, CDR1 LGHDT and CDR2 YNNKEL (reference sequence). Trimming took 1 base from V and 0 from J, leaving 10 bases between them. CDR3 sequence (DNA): TGTGCCAGCAGCCAAGGTTTGGGGCCCTCCTACGAGCAGTACTTC. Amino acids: CASSQGLGPSYEQYF.

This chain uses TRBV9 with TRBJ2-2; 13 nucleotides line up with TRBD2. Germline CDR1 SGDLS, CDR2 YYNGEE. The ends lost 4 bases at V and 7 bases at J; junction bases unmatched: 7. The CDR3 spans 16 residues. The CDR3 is CASSLGLAGVGGELFF. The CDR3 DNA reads TGTGCCAGCAGCCTAGGACTAGCGGGAGTTGGCGGGGAGCTGTTTTTT.

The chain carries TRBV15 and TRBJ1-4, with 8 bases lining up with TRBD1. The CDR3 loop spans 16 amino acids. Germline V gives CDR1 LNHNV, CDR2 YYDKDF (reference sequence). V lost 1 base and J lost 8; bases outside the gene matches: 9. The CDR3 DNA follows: TGTGCCACCAGCAGAGGACAGGGGACACTGGAAGAAAAACTGTTTTTT. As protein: CATSRGQGTLEEKLFF.

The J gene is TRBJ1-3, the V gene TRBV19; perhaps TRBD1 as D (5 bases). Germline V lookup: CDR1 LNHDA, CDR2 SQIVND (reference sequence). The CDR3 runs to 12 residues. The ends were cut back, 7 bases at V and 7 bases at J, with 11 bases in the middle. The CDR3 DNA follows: TGTGCCAGTATGGGGACCTCCAACACCATATATTTT. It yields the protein CASMGTSNTIYF.

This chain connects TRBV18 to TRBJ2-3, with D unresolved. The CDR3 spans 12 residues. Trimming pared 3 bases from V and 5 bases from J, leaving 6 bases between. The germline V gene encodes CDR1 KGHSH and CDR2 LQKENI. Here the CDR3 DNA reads TGTGCCAGCTCACCGAAGGGAGATACGCAGTATTTT. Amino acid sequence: CASSPKGDTQYF.

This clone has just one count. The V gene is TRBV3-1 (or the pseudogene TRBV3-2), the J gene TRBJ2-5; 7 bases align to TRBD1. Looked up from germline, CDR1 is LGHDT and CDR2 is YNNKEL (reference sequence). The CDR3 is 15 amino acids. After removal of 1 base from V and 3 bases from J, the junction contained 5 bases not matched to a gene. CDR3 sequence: CASSQALDREETQYF. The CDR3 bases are TGTGCCAGCAGCCAAGCCCTAGACAGGGAAGAGACCCAGTACTTC.

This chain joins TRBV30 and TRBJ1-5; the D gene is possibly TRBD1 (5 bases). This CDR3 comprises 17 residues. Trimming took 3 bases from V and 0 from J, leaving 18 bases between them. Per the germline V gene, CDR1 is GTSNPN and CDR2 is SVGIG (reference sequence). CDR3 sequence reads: CAWSPQGAYYSNQPQHF. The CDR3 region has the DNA TGTGCCTGGAGCCCGCAGGGAGCCTATTATAGCAATCAGCCCCAGCATTTT.

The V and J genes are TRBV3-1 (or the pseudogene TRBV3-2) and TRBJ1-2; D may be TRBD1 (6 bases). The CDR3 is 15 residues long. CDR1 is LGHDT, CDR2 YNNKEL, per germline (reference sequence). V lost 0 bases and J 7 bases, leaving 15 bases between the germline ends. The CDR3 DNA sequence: TGTGCCAGCAGCCAAGATCTTGCAGGGGTGGGTGGCTACACCTTC. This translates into CASSQDLAGVGGYTF.

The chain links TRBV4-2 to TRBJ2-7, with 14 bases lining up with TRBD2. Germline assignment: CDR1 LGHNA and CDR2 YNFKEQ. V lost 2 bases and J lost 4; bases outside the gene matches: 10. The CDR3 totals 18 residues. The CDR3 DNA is TGTGCCAGCAGCCAATTTTTGGGACTAGCGGGAGTTTGGTACGAGCAGTACTTC. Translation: CASSQFLGLAGVWYEQYF.

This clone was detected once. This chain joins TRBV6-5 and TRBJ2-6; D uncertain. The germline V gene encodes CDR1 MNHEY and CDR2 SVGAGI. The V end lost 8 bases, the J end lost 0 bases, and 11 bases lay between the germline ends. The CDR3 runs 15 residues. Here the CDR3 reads CASRASLSGANVLTF. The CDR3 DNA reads TGTGCCAGCCGGGCCTCTCTCTCTGGGGCCAACGTCCTGACTTTC.

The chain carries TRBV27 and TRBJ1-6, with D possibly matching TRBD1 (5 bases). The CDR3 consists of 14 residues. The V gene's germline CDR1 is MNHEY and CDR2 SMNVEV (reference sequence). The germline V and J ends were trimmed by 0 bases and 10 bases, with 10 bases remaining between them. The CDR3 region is CASSLSGRGSPLHF. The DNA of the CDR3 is TGTGCCAGCAGTTTATCGGGGCGGGGATCACCCCTCCACTTT.

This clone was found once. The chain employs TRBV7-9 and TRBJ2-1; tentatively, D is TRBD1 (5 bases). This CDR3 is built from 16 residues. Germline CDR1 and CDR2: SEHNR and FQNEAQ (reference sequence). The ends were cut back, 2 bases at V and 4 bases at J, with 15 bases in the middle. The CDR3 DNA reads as TGTGCCAGCAGCTTACTTCCGGGCAGGGAATACAATGAGCAGTTCTTC. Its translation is CASSLLPGREYNEQFF.